Reported below is one TCR beta chain. These data belong to a study of blood T cell repertoires in COVID-19. Study-wide context: Acute and convalescent COVID-19 specimens originated in the United States, Italy and Spain.

Original methodology: Reference gene primer amplification gave nucleated cell count estimates. Sequencing used immunoSEQ multiplex PCR; TCRdb keeps in-frame clones, though not all of them. V and J calls and clone size come straight from that table; D and trimming were deduced from the DNA. The table has around 260,000 clones, roughly 86% seen once. Looked up from germline, CDR1 is LGHDT and CDR2 is YNNKEL (reference sequence). This CDR3 spans 15 amino acids. The V gene end was trimmed by 1 base and the J gene end by 7 bases; junction bases not matched to a gene: 4. Source material: peripheral blood. This receptor was identified in a woman between 45 and 65 years old with acute or convalescent COVID-19. The chain links TRBV3-1 (or the pseudogene TRBV3-2) to TRBJ2-2, with 9 bases matching TRBD1. CDR3 region: CASSQGGQGIGELFF. CDR3 in DNA: TGTGCCAGCAGCCAAGGCGGACAGGGGATCGGGGAGCTGTTTTTT.